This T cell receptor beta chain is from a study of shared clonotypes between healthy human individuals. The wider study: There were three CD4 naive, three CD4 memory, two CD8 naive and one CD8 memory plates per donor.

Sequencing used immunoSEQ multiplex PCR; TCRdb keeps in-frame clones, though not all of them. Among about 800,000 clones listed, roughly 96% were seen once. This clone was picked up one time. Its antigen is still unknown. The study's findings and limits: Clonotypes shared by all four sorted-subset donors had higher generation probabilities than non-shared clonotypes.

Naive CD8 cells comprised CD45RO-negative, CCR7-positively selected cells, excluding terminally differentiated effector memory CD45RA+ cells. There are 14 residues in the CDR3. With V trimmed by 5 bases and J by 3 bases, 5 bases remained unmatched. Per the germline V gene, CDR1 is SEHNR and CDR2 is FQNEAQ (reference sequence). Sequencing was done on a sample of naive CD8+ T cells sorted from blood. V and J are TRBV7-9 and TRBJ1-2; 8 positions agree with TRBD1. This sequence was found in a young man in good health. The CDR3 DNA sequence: TGTGCCAGCAGCCCAGTACAGGGGGACTATGGCTACACCTTC. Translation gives CASSPVQGDYGYTF.